This T cell receptor beta chain emerged from a study of blood T cell repertoires in COVID-19. The method was immunoSEQ multiplex PCR; TCRdb's version includes in-frame clones alone and lacks a portion of them. The sample contains about 280,000 clones, 85% of which appear only once. V was trimmed by 4 bases and J by 0 bases, leaving 8 bases between them. The germline V gene encodes CDR1 MNHEY and CDR2 SVGEGT. This CDR3 has 14 residues. Sequenced material: PBMCs or T cells enriched from blood (not recorded which). The sequence was obtained from a woman between 45 and 60 years old who had recovered from COVID-19. V is TRBV6-2 or TRBV6-3 and J is TRBJ2-3; D is uncertain. CDR3 DNA: TGTGCCAGCAGTTCCGAGACAAGCACAGATACGCAGTATTTT. It codes for CASSSETSTDTQYF.